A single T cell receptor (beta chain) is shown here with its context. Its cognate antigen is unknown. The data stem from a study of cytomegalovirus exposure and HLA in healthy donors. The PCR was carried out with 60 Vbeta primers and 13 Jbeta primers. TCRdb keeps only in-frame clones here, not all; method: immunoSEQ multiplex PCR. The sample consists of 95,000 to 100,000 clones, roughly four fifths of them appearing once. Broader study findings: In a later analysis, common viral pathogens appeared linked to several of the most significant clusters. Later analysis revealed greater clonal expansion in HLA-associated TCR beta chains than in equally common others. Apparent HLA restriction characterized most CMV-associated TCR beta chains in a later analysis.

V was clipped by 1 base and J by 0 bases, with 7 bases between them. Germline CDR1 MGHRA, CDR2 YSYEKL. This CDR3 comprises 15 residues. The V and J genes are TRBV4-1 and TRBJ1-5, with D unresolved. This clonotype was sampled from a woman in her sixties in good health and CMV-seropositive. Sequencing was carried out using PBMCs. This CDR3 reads CASSQGHNSNQPQHF. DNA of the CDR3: TGCGCCAGCAGCCAAGGACACAATAGCAATCAGCCCCAGCATTTT.